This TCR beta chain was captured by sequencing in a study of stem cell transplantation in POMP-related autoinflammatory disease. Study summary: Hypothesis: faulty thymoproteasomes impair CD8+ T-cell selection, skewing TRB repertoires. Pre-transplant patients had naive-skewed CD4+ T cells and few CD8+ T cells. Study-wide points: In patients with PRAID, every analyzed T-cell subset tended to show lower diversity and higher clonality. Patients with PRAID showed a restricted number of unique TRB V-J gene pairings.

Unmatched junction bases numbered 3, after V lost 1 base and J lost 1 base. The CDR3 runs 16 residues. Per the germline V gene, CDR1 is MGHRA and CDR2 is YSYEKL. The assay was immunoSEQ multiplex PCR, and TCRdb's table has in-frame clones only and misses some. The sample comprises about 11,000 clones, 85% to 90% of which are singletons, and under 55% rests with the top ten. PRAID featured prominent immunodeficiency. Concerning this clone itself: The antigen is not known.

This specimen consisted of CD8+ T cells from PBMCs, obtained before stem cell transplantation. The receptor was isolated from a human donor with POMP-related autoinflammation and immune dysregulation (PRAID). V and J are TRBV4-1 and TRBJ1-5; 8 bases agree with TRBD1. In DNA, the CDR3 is TGCGCCAGCAGCCAAGCCCAGGGGGCGAGCAATCAGCCCCAGCATTTT. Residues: CASSQAQGASNQPQHF.